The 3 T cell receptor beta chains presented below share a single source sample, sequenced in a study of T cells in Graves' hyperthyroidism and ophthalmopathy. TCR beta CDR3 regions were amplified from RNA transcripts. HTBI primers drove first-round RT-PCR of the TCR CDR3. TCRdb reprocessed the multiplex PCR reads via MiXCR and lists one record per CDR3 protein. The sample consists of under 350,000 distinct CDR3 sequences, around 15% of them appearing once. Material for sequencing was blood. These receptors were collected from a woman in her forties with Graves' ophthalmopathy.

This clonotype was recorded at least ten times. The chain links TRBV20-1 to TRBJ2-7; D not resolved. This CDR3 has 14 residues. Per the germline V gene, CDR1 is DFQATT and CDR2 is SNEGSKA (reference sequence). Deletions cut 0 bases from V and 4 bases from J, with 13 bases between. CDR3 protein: CSARESDVTYEQYF. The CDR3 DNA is TGCAGTGCTAGAGAGAGCGATGTCACTTACGAGCAGTACTTC.

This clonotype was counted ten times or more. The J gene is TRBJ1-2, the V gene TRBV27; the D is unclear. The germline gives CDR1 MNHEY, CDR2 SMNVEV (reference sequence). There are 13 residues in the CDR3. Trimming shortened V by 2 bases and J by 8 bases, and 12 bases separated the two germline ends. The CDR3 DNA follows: TGTGCCAGCAGTTTAGAGCCAAGGAGAGGCTACACCTTC. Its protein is CASSLEPRRGYTF.

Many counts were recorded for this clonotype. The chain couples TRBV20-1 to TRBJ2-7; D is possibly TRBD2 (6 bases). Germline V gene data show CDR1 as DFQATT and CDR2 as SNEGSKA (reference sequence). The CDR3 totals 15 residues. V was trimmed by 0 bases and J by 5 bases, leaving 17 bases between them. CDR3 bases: TGCAGTGCTAGAGATCCCGGGGGAGGTAACCACGAGCAGTACTTC. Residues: CSARDPGGGNHEQYF.